One sample yielded the 15 T cell receptor beta chains listed below, sequenced in a study of blood T cell repertoires in COVID-19. Clones were read by immunoSEQ multiplex PCR, and TCRdb kept only the in-frame ones, dropping some. The data hold over 90,000 clones, with around nine tenths observed a single time. Sequencing was done on a sample of peripheral blood. These receptors were taken from a woman aged 45 to 65 with COVID-19, enrolled during active disease.

This CDR3 reads CAIGGTASYEQYF. The CDR3 bases are TGTGCCATCGGGGGGACCGCCTCCTACGAGCAGTACTTC. This chain uses TRBV10-3 with TRBJ2-7, with D tentatively TRBD2 (6 bases). In germline, CDR1 is ENHRY, CDR2 SYGVKD. Trimming cost V 8 bases and J 0 bases, with 11 bases left between them. This CDR3 is 13 amino acids long.

The rearrangement joins TRBV10-3 to TRBJ1-2; TRBD1 is a possible D gene (5 bases). CDR1 ENHRY and CDR2 SYGVKD come from the germline V gene. The CDR3 sequence is 13 residues long. V lost 4 bases and J 1 base, leaving 7 bases between the germline ends. CDR3 loop: CAISGTFNYGYTF. In DNA form, the CDR3 reads TGTGCCATCAGTGGGACATTTAACTATGGCTACACCTTC.

The chain recombines TRBV9 with TRBJ2-5, with TRBD2 matching over 10 bases. CDR1 is SGDLS, CDR2 YYNGEE, per germline. The CDR3 has 14 amino acids. Trimming removed 3 bases from V and 5 bases from J; junction bases left unmatched: 4. Here the CDR3 reads CASSASSGGETQYF. The CDR3 DNA follows: TGTGCCAGCAGCGCCTCTAGCGGGGGTGAGACCCAGTACTTC.

The chain carries TRBV9 and TRBJ1-5; 7 bases align to TRBD1. From germline, CDR1 is SGDLS and CDR2 YYNGEE. The CDR3 is 15 amino acids. With 3 bases clipped from V and 3 bases from J, the junction kept 6 bases outside the gene matches. The CDR3 coding sequence is TGTGCCAGCAGCGGATCCGGGACAGCCAATCAGCCCCAGCATTTT. It translates to CASSGSGTANQPQHF.

This chain joins TRBV29-1 and TRBJ2-3, with D possibly being TRBD2 (5 bases). Trimming took 3 bases from V and 0 from J, leaving 10 bases between them. This CDR3 is built from 14 residues. The germline V gene has CDR1 SQVTM and CDR2 ANQGSEA. CDR3 protein: CSVEVSGSTDTQYF. The CDR3 nucleotides are TGCAGCGTTGAGGTGAGCGGTAGCACAGATACGCAGTATTTT.

The chain joins TRBV2 to TRBJ2-2, with D tentatively TRBD2 (5 bases). V was trimmed by 4 bases and J by 1 base, leaving 13 bases between them. Germline loops: CDR1 SNHLY, CDR2 FYNNEI. The CDR3 covers 16 residues. CDR3 bases: TGTGCCAGCAGTGGAGGAGGTGGGAGGAACACCGGGGAGCTGTTTTTT. It is translated as CASSGGGGRNTGELFF.

The V call is TRBV25-1, the J call TRBJ1-1; no definite D call. V was pared by 3 bases and J by 5 bases, with 13 bases between. This CDR3 is 14 amino acids long. The germline CDR1 and CDR2 sequences are MGHDK and SYGVNS. The CDR3 DNA reads TGTGCCAGCAGTGAGAAGGGCCGGAGGACTGAAGCTTTCTTT. It specifies CASSEKGRRTEAFF.

The chain carries TRBV19 and TRBJ1-6, with 11 nucleotides matching TRBD1. The CDR3 has 15 amino acids. From germline, CDR1 is LNHDA and CDR2 SQIVND (reference sequence). V was pared by 5 bases and J by 10 bases, with 7 bases of the junction left unmatched. CDR3 DNA sequence: TGTGCCAGTAGTTTACAGGACAGGGGGCGATCACCCCTCCACTTT. Translated, it gives CASSLQDRGRSPLHF. Supplemented by reference TRBV19 and TRBJ1-6, the full variable domain reads DGGITQSPKYLFRKEGQNVTLSCEQNLNHDAMYWYRQDPGQGLRLIYYSQIVNDFQKGDIAEGYSVSREKKESFPLTVTSAQKNPTAFYLCASSLQDRGRSPLHFGNGTRLTVT.

This chain joins TRBV11-3 and TRBJ1-1; D is perhaps TRBD1 (5 bases). Deletions cut 5 bases from V and 1 base from J, with 11 bases between. The CDR3 covers 14 residues. Germline V gives CDR1 SGHNT, CDR2 YENEEA. Here the CDR3 reads CASSPGGRNTEAFF. The CDR3 nucleotides are TGTGCCAGCAGCCCCGGGGGACGGAACACTGAAGCTTTCTTT.

CDR3 region: CASSLGRTEAFF. CDR3 coding DNA: TGTGCCAGCAGCTTGGGGAGGACTGAAGCTTTCTTT. This chain uses TRBV12-3 or TRBV12-4 with TRBJ1-1, with D hard to call. The CDR3 has 12 amino acids. Deletions cut 6 bases from V and 5 bases from J, with 10 bases between.

The chain recombines TRBV7-2 with TRBJ1-6; D is possibly TRBD1 (6 bases). Germline-derived CDR1 and CDR2 are SGHTA and FQGNSA. V lost 2 bases and J lost 7, with 9 bases in between. This CDR3 comprises 14 residues. The CDR3 DNA sequence: TGTGCCAGCAGCTTATCGGGGGGCAATTCACCCCTCCACTTT. This gives the protein CASSLSGGNSPLHF.

The chain couples TRBV27 to TRBJ1-5; D gene uncertain. CDR3 size: 13 residues. V shed 5 bases and J shed 4 bases, with 9 bases lying between them. Germline values: CDR1 MNHEY, CDR2 SMNVEV (reference sequence). Here the CDR3 DNA reads TGTGCCAGCAGTCCCCCGGGGAATCAGCCCCAGCATTTT. Protein product: CASSPPGNQPQHF.

The V gene is TRBV5-1, the J gene TRBJ1-1; D gene uncertain. Trimming stripped 0 bases from V and 4 bases from J, with 10 bases between. There are 14 residues in the CDR3. CDR1 is SGHRS, CDR2 YFSETQ, per germline. This CDR3 is CASSLAGSPTEAFF. The CDR3 DNA is TGCGCCAGCAGCTTGGCCGGGTCGCCCACTGAAGCTTTCTTT.

V is TRBV2 and J is TRBJ2-1, with TRBD2 matching 11 bases. Trimming took 6 bases from V and 7 from J; bases not matched to a gene: 8. The V gene's germline CDR1 is SNHLY and CDR2 FYNNEI. CDR3 length: 15 residues. DNA for the CDR3: TGTGCCAGCAGACAACGGACTAGCGGGTTTAATGAGCAGTTCTTC. This translates into CASRQRTSGFNEQFF.

The chain combines TRBV5-5 with TRBJ1-1, with D perhaps matching TRBD1 (5 bases). Deletions cut 1 base from V and 0 bases from J, with 10 bases between. The CDR3 covers 15 residues. Germline V CDR1 and CDR2: SGHKS, YYEKEE (reference sequence). The CDR3 sequence: CASSLTGIMNTEAFF. CDR3 in DNA: TGTGCCAGCAGCTTGACAGGCATTATGAACACTGAAGCTTTCTTT.